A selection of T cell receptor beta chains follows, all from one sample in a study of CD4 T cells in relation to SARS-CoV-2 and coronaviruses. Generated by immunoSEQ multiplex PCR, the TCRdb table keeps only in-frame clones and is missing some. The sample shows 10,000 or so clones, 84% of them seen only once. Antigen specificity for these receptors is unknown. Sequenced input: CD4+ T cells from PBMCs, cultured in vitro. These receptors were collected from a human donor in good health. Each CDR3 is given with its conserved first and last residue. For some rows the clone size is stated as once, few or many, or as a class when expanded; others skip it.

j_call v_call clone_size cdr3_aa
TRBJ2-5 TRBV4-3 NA CASSQDYGETQYF
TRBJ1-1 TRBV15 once CATSAGQAMNTEAFF
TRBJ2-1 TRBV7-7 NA CASSELAGGVHNEQFF
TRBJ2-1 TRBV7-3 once CASSLDPGGYNEQFF
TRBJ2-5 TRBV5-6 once CASKRQVQETQYF
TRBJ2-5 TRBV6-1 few CASSEGRLAGMGETQYF
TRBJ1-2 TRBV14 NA CASSQGRQGANYGYTF
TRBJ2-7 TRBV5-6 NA CASSLGTYEQYF
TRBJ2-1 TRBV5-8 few CASSSGQGAYNEQFF
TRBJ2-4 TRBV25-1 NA CASSDPGTQRDIQYF
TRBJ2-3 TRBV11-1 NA CASSLGGTDTQYF
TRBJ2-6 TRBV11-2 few CASSLRDSYSGANVLTF
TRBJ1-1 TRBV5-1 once CASSPLQGAGGEAFF
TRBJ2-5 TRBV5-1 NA CASSLDPRRQETQYF
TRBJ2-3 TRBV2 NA CASSSQGQGTDTQYF
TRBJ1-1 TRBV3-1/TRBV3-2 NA CASSQVLRGSEAFF
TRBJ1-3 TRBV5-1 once CASSLVDLGNTIYF